The 20 T cell receptor beta chains below come from one sample, sequenced in a study of cytomegalovirus exposure and HLA in healthy donors. The PCR was carried out with 60 Vbeta primers and 13 Jbeta primers. This table comes from immunoSEQ multiplex PCR, and its TCRdb copy is limited to in-frame clones, with some not included. This sample carries 100,000 or so clones, approximately 68% of them seen once, and the ten largest clones take around 5%. The sample was PBMCs. The receptors here all came from a young woman in good health and CMV-seropositive.

V gene TRBV30 combines with J gene TRBJ2-2; 7 bases align to TRBD2. After removal of 2 bases from V and 2 bases from J, the junction contained 8 bases not matched to a gene. The germline V gene encodes CDR1 GTSNPN and CDR2 SVGIG (reference sequence). This CDR3 has 16 amino acids. The CDR3 loop reads CAWSRGLLRNTGELFF. CDR3 DNA: TGTGCCTGGAGTCGGGGACTACTGCGAAACACCGGGGAGCTGTTTTTT.

The rearrangement joins TRBV28 to TRBJ1-2; TRBD1 matches 8 bases. CDR3 length: 14 residues. Germline V gene sequence: CDR1 MDHEN, CDR2 SYDVKM. V lost 8 bases, J lost 4 bases, and 9 bases stayed unmatched. The CDR3 nucleotides are TGTGCCAGCCATCGACAGGGGAAGGCCTATGGCTACACCTTC. Translated, it gives CASHRQGKAYGYTF.

The chain carries TRBV28 and TRBJ2-1, with 7 bases fitting TRBD2. Germline loops: CDR1 MDHEN, CDR2 SYDVKM. V was pared by 2 bases and J by 2 bases, with 0 bases of the junction left unmatched. The length of the CDR3 is 14 residues. CDR3 nucleotide sequence: TGTGCCAGCAGTTTAAGCGGGACCTACAATGAGCAGTTCTTC. It specifies CASSLSGTYNEQFF. Full variable domain (outside the CDR3, taken from reference TRBV28 and TRBJ2-1): DVKVTQSSRYLVKRTGEKVFLECVQDMDHENMFWYRQDPGLGLRLIYFSYDVKMKEKGDIPEGYSVSREKKERFSLILESASTNQTSMYLCASSLSGTYNEQFFGPGTRLTVL.

This sequence joins TRBV27 and TRBJ1-1; D ambiguous. CDR1 is MNHEY and CDR2 is SMNVEV in the germline V gene (reference sequence). The CDR3 extends over 13 amino acids. The V gene lost 1 base and the J gene lost 3 bases, with 6 bases spanning the gap. CDR3 residues: CASSLFGDTEAFF. The CDR3 region has the DNA TGTGCCAGCAGTTTATTCGGGGACACTGAAGCTTTCTTT.

The chain employs TRBV4-1 and TRBJ1-5; tentative D call: TRBD1 (6 bases). The CDR3 consists of 18 residues. Trimming cost V 4 bases and J 7 bases, with 26 bases left between them. Germline V lookup: CDR1 MGHRA, CDR2 YSYEKL. CDR3 bases: TGCGCCAGCAGCCGGGGGCTCCCCGGCGGGGGGGGCTACCAGCCCCAGCATTTT. This sequence encodes CASSRGLPGGGGYQPQHF.

V usage is TRBV5-1 and J usage is TRBJ1-2; TRBD1 matches 10 bases. The germline CDR1 and CDR2 sequences are SGHRS and YFSETQ. J was trimmed by 2 bases and V by 0 bases; bases with no gene match: 10. The CDR3 sequence is 18 residues long. The CDR3 protein is CASSLERQGAISNYGYTF. The CDR3 DNA reads as TGCGCCAGCAGCTTGGAACGACAGGGGGCTATCTCAAACTATGGCTACACCTTC.

This clone appeared once. The chain joins TRBV27 to TRBJ1-1; tentative D call: TRBD1 (6 bases). The ends were cut back, 2 bases at V and 1 base at J, with 8 bases in the middle. Germline CDR1 and CDR2: MNHEY and SMNVEV (reference sequence). There are 14 residues in the CDR3. The CDR3, as DNA: TGTGCCAGCAGTTTAACAGGGACGAACACTGAAGCTTTCTTT. Translation: CASSLTGTNTEAFF.

The chain couples TRBV4-3 to TRBJ1-4; D unclear. The ends were cut back, 4 bases at V and 3 bases at J, with 12 bases in the middle. This CDR3 is 15 amino acids long. Germline CDR1 is LGHNA and CDR2 is YSLEER. In DNA form, the CDR3 reads TGCGCCAGCAGCCCATTGGCGGGCCCTAATGAAAAACTGTTTTTT. Residues: CASSPLAGPNEKLFF.

The chain is built from TRBV28 and TRBJ2-5; TRBD2 matches 11 bases. Gene TRBJ2-7 matches the end of the DNA better, so the J call may be wrong. Germline V gene data show CDR1 as MDHEN and CDR2 as SYDVKM. There are 15 residues in the CDR3. CDR3 residues: CASSGPLAGGYEQYF. As DNA, the CDR3 is TGTGCCAGCAGTGGCCCTCTAGCGGGAGGCTACGAGCAGTACTTC.

This clone appeared once. V usage is TRBV9 and J usage is TRBJ1-1, with a weak D call TRBD1 (5 bases). The CDR3 is 15 amino acids. The germline CDR1 and CDR2 sequences are SGDLS and YYNGEE. The V and J ends lost 0 bases and 1 base respectively, with 10 bases between them. This CDR3 reads CASSVEADRNTEAFF. In DNA form, the CDR3 reads TGTGCCAGCAGCGTAGAGGCCGACAGGAACACTGAAGCTTTCTTT.

The V call is TRBV7-9, the J call TRBJ1-4; no clear D gene. The CDR3 has 15 amino acids. Germline values: CDR1 SEHNR, CDR2 FQNEAQ (reference sequence). With 5 bases removed from V and 1 base from J, the gap between germline ends came to 11 bases. CDR3 loop: CASSGPALTNEKLFF. The CDR3 DNA is TGTGCCAGCAGCGGGCCGGCCCTAACTAATGAAAAACTGTTTTTT.

This chain uses TRBV19 with TRBJ2-5, with 9 bases fitting TRBD2. CDR1 is LNHDA, CDR2 SQIVND, per germline (reference sequence). The J segment lost 4 bases and the V segment lost 5 bases, leaving 11 bases of the junction unmatched. The CDR3 is 16 residues long. The CDR3 reads CASSLRTSALRETQYF. The CDR3 coding sequence is TGTGCCAGTAGTTTACGGACTAGCGCGTTACGAGAGACCCAGTACTTC. Combining the CDR3 with reference TRBV19 and TRBJ2-5 gives the whole variable domain DGGITQSPKYLFRKEGQNVTLSCEQNLNHDAMYWYRQDPGQGLRLIYYSQIVNDFQKGDIAEGYSVSREKKESFPLTVTSAQKNPTAFYLCASSLRTSALRETQYFGPGTRLLVL.

This chain joins TRBV4-2 and TRBJ2-1; 7 positions agree with TRBD1. This CDR3 is 15 amino acids long. From germline, CDR1 is LGHNA and CDR2 YNFKEQ. V shed 1 base and J 3 bases; nucleotides not matched to a gene: 3. The chain's CDR3 is CASSQGQGRYNEQFF. CDR3 nucleotide sequence: TGTGCCAGCAGCCAAGGACAGGGTCGCTACAATGAGCAGTTCTTC.

This sequence joins TRBV4-1 and TRBJ2-1; 9 bases fit TRBD2. After removal of 4 bases from V and 10 bases from J, the junction contained 11 bases not matched to a gene. The CDR3 contains 15 residues. The germline V gene encodes CDR1 MGHRA and CDR2 YSYEKL. The CDR3 loop reads CASSRPSREGREQFF. As DNA, the CDR3 is TGCGCCAGCAGCCGCCCTTCGCGGGAGGGCAGAGAGCAGTTCTTC.

This chain links TRBV6-5 with TRBJ2-7; D unresolved. The CDR3 runs to 15 residues. Trimming stripped 4 bases from V and 3 bases from J, with 16 bases between. CDR1 and CDR2 (germline): MNHEY, SVGAGI. This CDR3 is CASSSSPRQVYEQYF. CDR3 bases: TGTGCCAGCAGTTCCTCCCCCAGGCAGGTCTACGAGCAGTACTTC.

V is TRBV14 and J is TRBJ2-3, with 9 bases fitting TRBD2. Trimming removed 4 bases from V and 2 bases from J; junction bases left unmatched: 4. In germline, CDR1 is SGHDN, CDR2 FVKESK. The CDR3 spans 15 residues. The CDR3 reads CASSPRTSDTDTQYF. DNA of the CDR3: TGTGCCAGCAGCCCGCGGACTAGCGACACAGATACGCAGTATTTT.

This clone was picked up one time. This chain links TRBV25-1 with TRBJ1-5; weak D call: TRBD1 (5 bases). The CDR3 sequence is 13 residues long. Trimming shortened V by 4 bases and J by 1 base, and 5 bases separated the two germline ends. Germline V CDR1 and CDR2: MGHDK, SYGVNS. The DNA of the CDR3 is TGTGCCAGCAGTGCAGGGAGCAATCAGCCCCAGCATTTT. Its translation: CASSAGSNQPQHF.

There are a few counts of this clone. The gene calls are TRBV13 and TRBJ1-1, with a weak D call TRBD1 (5 bases). V lost 3 bases to trimming and J lost 5 bases, with 13 bases between them. This CDR3 contains 14 residues. From germline, CDR1 is PRHDT and CDR2 FYEKMQ (reference sequence). The CDR3 is CASSFRGSGTEAFF. For the CDR3, the DNA is TGTGCCAGCAGCTTTAGGGGCTCAGGGACTGAAGCTTTCTTT.

The chain carries TRBV5-6 and TRBJ2-5; TRBD1 aligns across 7 bases. The CDR3 spans 17 residues. The germline V gene has CDR1 SGHDT and CDR2 YYEEEE. V was clipped by 0 bases and J by 3 bases; unmatched bases: 11. The CDR3 is CASSLGAGRGLEETQYF. In DNA form, the CDR3 reads TGTGCCAGCAGCTTGGGGGCGGGCAGGGGGTTAGAAGAGACCCAGTACTTC.

A few counts support this clone. The chain is built from TRBV4-3 and TRBJ2-1, with 10 bases aligning to TRBD2. V trimming: 0 bases; J trimming: 4 bases; junction bases outside the gene matches: 6. The germline CDR1 and CDR2 sequences are LGHNA and YSLEER. CDR3 size: 17 residues. CDR3 DNA sequence: TGCGCCAGCAGCCAAGAGCTAGCGGGAGAACCATACAATGAGCAGTTCTTC. It yields the protein CASSQELAGEPYNEQFF.